The 22 T cell receptor beta chains presented below share a single source sample, sequenced in a study of graft-versus-host responses after intestinal transplantation. The method was immunoSEQ multiplex PCR; TCRdb's version includes in-frame clones alone and lacks a portion of them. The profile shows about 29,000 clones, about 90% of them singletons. Sample: PBMCs, taken around 430 days after intestinal transplantation. The source is a human patient who received an intestinal transplant, so some T cells may come from the graft donor.

The CDR3, as DNA: TGTGCCAGCAGCGTAGGATTCTCCCTGGACAGGGGAGAGACCCAGTACTTC. Its translation: CASSVGFSLDRGETQYF. The chain combines TRBV9 with TRBJ2-5, with 9 bases fitting TRBD1. CDR1 is SGDLS, CDR2 YYNGEE, per germline. The ends lost 0 bases at V and 4 bases at J; junction bases unmatched: 10. The CDR3 has 17 residues.

A single count supports this clone. The chain uses TRBV6-5 and TRBJ1-5; D gene uncertain. Deletions cut 7 bases from V and 6 bases from J, with 10 bases between. Germline CDR1 MNHEY, CDR2 SVGAGI. The CDR3 is 12 residues long. The CDR3 loop reads CASKEGGQPQHF. The CDR3 region has the DNA TGTGCCAGCAAGGAGGGTGGTCAGCCCCAGCATTTT.

The CDR3 is CASSSGQGAYYGYTF. The CDR3 DNA sequence: TGTGCCAGCAGTTCTGGACAGGGGGCGTACTATGGCTACACCTTC. The rearrangement links TRBV6-5 to TRBJ1-2; 11 bases line up with TRBD1. The CDR3 length is 15 residues. CDR1 and CDR2 (germline): MNHEY, SVGAGI. The trim removed 4 bases at V and 3 bases at J, leaving 4 bases unmatched.

This clone has only one observation. The genes are TRBV5-6 and TRBJ2-1; 12 bases match TRBD2. The CDR3 has 15 residues. From germline, CDR1 is SGHDT and CDR2 YYEEEE. V gave up 7 bases and J gave up 4 bases; unmatched junction bases: 6. The chain's CDR3 is CASSSGRAGYNEQFF. The CDR3 region has the DNA TGTGCCAGCTCTAGCGGGAGGGCGGGGTACAATGAGCAGTTCTTC.

The V gene is TRBV2, the J gene TRBJ2-3; unclear D gene. Trimming removed 1 base from V and 2 bases from J, with 4 bases in between. Germline loops: CDR1 SNHLY, CDR2 FYNNEI. There are 13 residues in the CDR3. The CDR3, as DNA: TGTGCCAGCAGTGAAGAGTTCACAGATACGCAGTATTTT. Encoded protein: CASSEEFTDTQYF.

The chain is built from TRBV27 and TRBJ2-3; 8 bases agree with TRBD2. Germline trimming cut 3 bases from V and 5 bases from J; bases unmatched to any gene: 7. There are 15 residues in the CDR3. Germline V gene sequence: CDR1 MNHEY, CDR2 SMNVEV (reference sequence). CDR3 in amino acids: CASSLGTRPLDTQYF. As DNA, the CDR3 is TGTGCCAGCAGTTTGGGGACTAGACCTCTAGATACGCAGTATTTT.

This clone appeared a few times. The chain is built from TRBV10-3 and TRBJ2-2, with 8 bases identical to TRBD1. CDR1 ENHRY and CDR2 SYGVKD come from the germline V gene. Losses at the gene ends were 3 bases for V and 3 bases for J; bases not matched to a gene: 3. The CDR3 is 15 amino acids. The CDR3 region has the DNA TGTGCCATCAGTGACAGGGGGCAAGACACCGGGGAGCTGTTTTTT. This codes for CAISDRGQDTGELFF.

The chain is built from TRBV4-1 and TRBJ2-7; D may be TRBD1 (5 bases). This CDR3 spans 15 amino acids. V dropped 0 bases and J dropped 1 base, with 10 bases sitting between them. CDR1 is MGHRA and CDR2 is YSYEKL in the germline V gene. The CDR3 reads CASSQDTRGSYEQYF. In nucleotides, the CDR3 is TGCGCCAGCAGCCAAGATACAAGGGGATCCTACGAGCAGTACTTC.

The chain has TRBV11-3 and TRBJ2-3, with 7 bases that match TRBD1. V lost 1 base, J lost 2 bases, and 3 bases stayed unmatched. Per the germline V gene, CDR1 is SGHNT and CDR2 is YENEEA. The CDR3 spans 15 residues. The CDR3 reads CASSLGQGVTDTQYF. The DNA for the CDR3 is TGTGCCAGCAGCTTAGGGCAGGGGGTCACAGATACGCAGTATTTT.

The V call is TRBV4-1, the J call TRBJ2-1, with 9 bases aligning to TRBD2. The CDR3 runs to 17 residues. Germline V lookup: CDR1 MGHRA, CDR2 YSYEKL. With V trimmed by 4 bases and J by 2 bases, 9 bases remained unmatched. The CDR3 DNA reads TGCGCCAGCAGCCCATCCTTCGCGGGGGGGACCTACAATGAGCAGTTCTTC. Its protein product is CASSPSFAGGTYNEQFF.

The J gene is TRBJ2-2, the V gene TRBV9, with D hard to call. CDR1 and CDR2 from the germline V gene are SGDLS and YYNGEE. The V end was cut by 5 bases, the J end by 1 base, with 9 bases between. This CDR3 contains 14 residues. CDR3 DNA: TGTGCCAGCAGAGTCGCAGGGAACACCGGGGAGCTGTTTTTT. This codes for CASRVAGNTGELFF.

In its sample, this clone was seen a few times. The chain uses TRBV12-5 and TRBJ1-1; 10 positions match TRBD1. Per germline, CDR1 LGHNT and CDR2 FRNRAP. The CDR3 spans 14 residues. Trimming at V came to 7 bases and at J to 2 bases, leaving 4 bases not matched to a gene. The CDR3 reads CASDQTGGNTEAFF. CDR3 sequence (DNA): TGTGCTAGTGACCAGACAGGGGGCAACACTGAAGCTTTCTTT.

The V call is TRBV7-9, the J call TRBJ2-3; 9 bases fit TRBD1. Germline assignment: CDR1 SEHNR and CDR2 FQNEAQ (reference sequence). The V segment lost 5 bases and the J segment 6 bases; nucleotides outside the gene matches: 6. This CDR3 has 14 residues. The CDR3 protein is CASSPGQGSDTQYF. The DNA of the CDR3 is TGTGCCAGCAGCCCGGGACAGGGTTCCGATACGCAGTATTTT.

The V call is TRBV7-2, the J call TRBJ2-5, with 9 bases that match TRBD2. The CDR3 has 16 residues. Germline V gene data show CDR1 as SGHTA and CDR2 as FQGNSA. The V and J ends lost 1 base and 2 bases, in that order; junction bases with no gene match: 5. In DNA, the CDR3 is TGTGCCAGCAGCTTAGAAGCGGGAGGCCCTCAAGAGACCCAGTACTTC. This codes for CASSLEAGGPQETQYF.

This clone was recorded only once. This chain uses TRBV6-1 with TRBJ2-7; TRBD1 matches 7 bases. The CDR3 consists of 14 residues. Germline CDR1 MNHNS, CDR2 SASEGT. V was clipped by 7 bases and J by 6 bases; unmatched bases: 12. As DNA, the CDR3 is TGTGCCAGCACCGCGCTCCAGGGGGTTTCCGAGCAGTACTTC. It encodes CASTALQGVSEQYF.

J is TRBJ2-1 and V is TRBV5-1; 7 bases line up with TRBD1. Losses at the gene ends were 5 bases for V and 1 base for J; bases not matched to a gene: 9. This CDR3 spans 16 amino acids. CDR1 and CDR2 (germline): SGHRS, YFSETQ. CDR3 in DNA: TGCGCCAGCAGTATCGTCCCGGGACAGTCCTACAATGAGCAGTTCTTC. Protein sequence: CASSIVPGQSYNEQFF.

This chain joins TRBV5-1 and TRBJ2-1; a possible D gene is TRBD2 (5 bases). The CDR3 has 14 amino acids. Germline lookup yields CDR1 SGHRS and CDR2 YFSETQ. Trimming shortened V by 3 bases and J by 6 bases, and 13 bases separated the two germline ends. CDR3 loop: CASSSQAGINEQFF. Here the CDR3 DNA reads TGCGCCAGCAGCTCCCAGGCCGGGATCAATGAGCAGTTCTTC.

This clone was observed a handful of times. DNA for the CDR3: TGTGCCAGCAGTTCGGGGTATAAGACTGAAGCTTTCTTT. Protein: CASSSGYKTEAFF. This chain joins TRBV6-1 and TRBJ1-1, with D uncertain. The CDR3 is 13 residues long. Germline-derived CDR1 and CDR2 are MNHNS and SASEGT. V gave up 5 bases and J gave up 5 bases, with 12 bases separating them.

The chain uses TRBV5-4 and TRBJ2-7, with D perhaps TRBD2 (6 bases). Germline CDR1 is SGHNT and CDR2 is YYREEE (reference sequence). The CDR3 contains 14 residues. V was cut by 4 bases and J by 7 bases, with 18 bases left in between. CDR3 region: CASSVGGILVEQYF. The CDR3 DNA follows: TGTGCCAGCAGCGTTGGCGGGATATTGGTTGAGCAGTACTTC.

This clone appeared a few times. This chain connects TRBV7-2 to TRBJ1-4; perhaps TRBD1 as D (6 bases). The CDR3 totals 14 residues. Germline V CDR1 and CDR2: SGHTA, FQGNSA. Trimming took off 6 bases at V and 0 bases at J, with 8 bases between the two ends. CDR3 sequence (DNA): TGTGCCAGCAGGAGGGGGTCAACTAATGAAAAACTGTTTTTT. Encoded protein: CASRRGSTNEKLFF.

The chain carries TRBV5-4 and TRBJ2-3; 7 nucleotides agree with TRBD2. V trimming: 2 bases; J trimming: 2 bases; junction bases outside the gene matches: 5. Germline assignment: CDR1 SGHNT and CDR2 YYREEE (reference sequence). The CDR3 spans 15 residues. CDR3 nucleotides: TGTGCCAGCAGCTTTGGAGCGGGATACACAGATACGCAGTATTTT. This translates into CASSFGAGYTDTQYF.

In its sample, this clone was seen once. The chain employs TRBV2 and TRBJ1-5; D gene unclear. This CDR3 has 17 residues. Trimming removed 0 bases from V and 2 bases from J, with 14 bases in between. Germline V lookup: CDR1 SNHLY, CDR2 FYNNEI. The CDR3 region is CASSEALLLWRNQPQHF. The CDR3 coding sequence is TGTGCCAGCAGTGAAGCGCTTCTCTTATGGCGCAATCAGCCCCAGCATTTT. Filled out from reference TRBV2 and TRBJ1-5, the complete variable domain reads EPEVTQTPSHQVTQMGQEVILRCVPISNHLYFYWYRQILGQKVEFLVSFYNNEISEKSEIFDDQFSVERPDGSNFTLKIRSTKLEDSAMYFCASSEALLLWRNQPQHFGDGTRLSIL.